Listed here are 5 T cell receptor beta chains from one sample, sequenced in a study of blood T cells in healthy people across ages. Then a second PCR, running roughly 7 to 12 cycles, was carried out with a sample-barcoded 5' primer and a J-beta primer mix. TCRdb recomputed calls from the 5' RACE reads with MiXCR, one row per CDR3 protein. The sample comprises around 1,900,000 distinct CDR3 sequences, roughly 43% of which are singletons, and more than 20% rests with the top ten. Sequenced material: blood. The receptors originated from a human donor in good health.

CDR3 region: CASSYSGAESYEQYF. CDR3 sequence (DNA): TGTGCCAGCAGTTACTCGGGGGCGGAATCCTACGAGCAGTACTTC. The V call is TRBV6-5, the J call TRBJ2-7; D is possibly TRBD1 (6 bases). The CDR3 is 15 residues long. From germline, CDR1 is MNHEY and CDR2 SVGAGI. The ends were cut back, 0 bases at V and 1 base at J, with 10 bases in the middle.

The chain joins TRBV20-1 to TRBJ1-4, with TRBD1 matching 9 bases. The V gene's germline CDR1 is DFQATT and CDR2 SNEGSKA (reference sequence). The CDR3 has 15 residues. Trimming removed 1 base from V and 8 bases from J; junction bases left unmatched: 8. The chain's CDR3 is CSARALGQGEEKLFF. The DNA for the CDR3 is TGCAGTGCTAGAGCTTTGGGACAGGGTGAGGAAAAACTGTTTTTT.

This clonotype showed up just a few times. J is TRBJ2-3 and V is TRBV24-1; no reliable D call. V lost 6 bases to trimming and J lost 3 bases, with 12 bases between them. CDR1 KGHDR and CDR2 SFDVKD come from the germline V gene. The CDR3 totals 14 residues. The CDR3 DNA follows: TGTGCCACCAGTCCAACTTTAGGGACAGATACGCAGTATTTT. Its protein product is CATSPTLGTDTQYF.

The chain employs TRBV12-3 or TRBV12-4 and TRBJ2-7; 11 bases line up with TRBD2. The junction had 17 bases not matched to a gene; V was cut back by 1 base and J by 3 bases. CDR3 size: 20 residues. This chain's CDR3 is CASSLVAGMGLAGGYYEQYF. The CDR3 bases are TGTGCCAGCAGTTTAGTGGCAGGGATGGGGCTAGCGGGGGGATACTACGAGCAGTACTTC.

This clonotype came up many times. The CDR3 loop is CASTGVSDEQYF. In nucleotides, the CDR3 is TGTGCCAGCACAGGGGTTTCCGACGAGCAGTACTTC. The V and J genes are TRBV28 and TRBJ2-7; D possibly corresponds to TRBD1 (6 bases). This CDR3 has 12 residues. Trimming took off 7 bases at V and 5 bases at J, with 12 bases between the two ends. CDR1 and CDR2 (germline): MDHEN, SYDVKM.